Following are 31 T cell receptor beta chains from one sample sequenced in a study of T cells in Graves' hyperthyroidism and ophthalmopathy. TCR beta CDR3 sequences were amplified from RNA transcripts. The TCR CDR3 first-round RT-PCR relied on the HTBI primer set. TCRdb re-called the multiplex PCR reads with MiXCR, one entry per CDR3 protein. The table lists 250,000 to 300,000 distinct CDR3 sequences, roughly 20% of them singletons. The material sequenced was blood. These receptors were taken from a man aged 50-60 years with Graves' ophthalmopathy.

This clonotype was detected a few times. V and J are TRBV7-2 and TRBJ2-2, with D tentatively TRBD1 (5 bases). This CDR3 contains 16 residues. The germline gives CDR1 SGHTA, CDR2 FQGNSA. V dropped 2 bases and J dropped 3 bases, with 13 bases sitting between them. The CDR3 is CASSLFPTDYTGELFF. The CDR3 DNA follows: TGTGCCAGCAGCTTATTCCCGACAGACTACACCGGGGAGCTGTTTTTT.

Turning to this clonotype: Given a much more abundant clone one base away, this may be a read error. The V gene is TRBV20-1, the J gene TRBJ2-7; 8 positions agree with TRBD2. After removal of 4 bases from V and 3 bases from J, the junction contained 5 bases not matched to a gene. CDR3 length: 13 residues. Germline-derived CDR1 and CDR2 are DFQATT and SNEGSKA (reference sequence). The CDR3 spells CSAKTSGLYEQYF. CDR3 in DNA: TGCAGTGCTAAAACTAGCGGACTCTACGAGCAGTACTTC.

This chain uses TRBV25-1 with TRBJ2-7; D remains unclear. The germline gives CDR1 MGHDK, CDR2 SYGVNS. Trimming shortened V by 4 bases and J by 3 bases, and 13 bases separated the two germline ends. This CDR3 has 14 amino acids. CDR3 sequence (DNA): TGTGCCAGCAGTGGGTTAATAGGGAACTACGAGCAGTACTTC. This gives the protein CASSGLIGNYEQYF.

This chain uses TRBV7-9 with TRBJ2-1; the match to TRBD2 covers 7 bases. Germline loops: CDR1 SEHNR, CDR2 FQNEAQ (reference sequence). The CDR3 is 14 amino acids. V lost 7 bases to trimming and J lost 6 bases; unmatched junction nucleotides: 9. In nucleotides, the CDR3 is TGTGCCAGCAACCGGGGGGACCCGACCAATGAGCAGTTCTTC. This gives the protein CASNRGDPTNEQFF.

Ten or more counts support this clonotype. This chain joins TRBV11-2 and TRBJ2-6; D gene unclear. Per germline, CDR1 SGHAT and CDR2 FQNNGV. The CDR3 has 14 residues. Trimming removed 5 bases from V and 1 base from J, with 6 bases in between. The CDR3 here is CASSQSSGANVLTF. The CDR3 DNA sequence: TGTGCCAGCAGCCAATCGTCTGGGGCCAACGTCCTGACTTTC.

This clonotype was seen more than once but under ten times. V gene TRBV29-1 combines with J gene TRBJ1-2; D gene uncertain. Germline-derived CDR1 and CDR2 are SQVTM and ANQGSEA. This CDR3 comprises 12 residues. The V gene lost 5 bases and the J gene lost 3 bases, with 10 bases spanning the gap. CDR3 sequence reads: CSVPRQDYGYTF. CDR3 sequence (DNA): TGCAGCGTTCCTCGTCAGGACTATGGCTACACCTTC.

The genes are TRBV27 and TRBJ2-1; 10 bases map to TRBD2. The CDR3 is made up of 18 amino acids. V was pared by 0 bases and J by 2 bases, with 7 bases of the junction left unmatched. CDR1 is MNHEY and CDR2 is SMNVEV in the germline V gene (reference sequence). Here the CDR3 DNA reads TGTGCCAGCAGTTTATCCAGCGGGAGGGCGATGACCTACAATGAGCAGTTCTTC. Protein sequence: CASSLSSGRAMTYNEQFF.

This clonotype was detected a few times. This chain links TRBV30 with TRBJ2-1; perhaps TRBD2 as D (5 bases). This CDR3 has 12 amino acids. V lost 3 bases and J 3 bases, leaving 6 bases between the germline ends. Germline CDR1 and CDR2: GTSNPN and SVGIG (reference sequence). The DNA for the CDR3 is TGTGCCTGGAGAGAGGGCTACAATGAGCAGTTCTTC. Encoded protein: CAWREGYNEQFF. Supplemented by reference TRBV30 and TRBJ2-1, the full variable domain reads SQTIHQWPATLVQPVGSPLSLECTVEGTSNPNLYWYRQAAGRGLQLLFYSVGIGQISSEVPQNLSASRPQDRQFILSSKKLLLSDSGFYLCAWREGYNEQFFGPGTRLTVL.

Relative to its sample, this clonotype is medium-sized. CDR3 loop: CASSSNPGRDTQYF. CDR3 in DNA: TGTGCCAGCAGCTCCAATCCAGGGAGGGATACGCAGTATTTT. The chain combines TRBV11-1 with TRBJ2-3; TRBD2 is a possible D gene (6 bases). The CDR3 runs 14 residues. CDR1 SGHAT and CDR2 FQDESV come from the germline V gene (reference sequence). Trimming pared 4 bases from V and 6 bases from J, leaving 14 bases between.

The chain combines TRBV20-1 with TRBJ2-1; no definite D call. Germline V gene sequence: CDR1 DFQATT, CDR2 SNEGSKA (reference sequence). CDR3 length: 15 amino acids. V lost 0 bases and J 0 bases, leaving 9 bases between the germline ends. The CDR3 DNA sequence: TGCAGTGCTAGAGATCGTGTAGTCTCCTACAATGAGCAGTTCTTC. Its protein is CSARDRVVSYNEQFF.

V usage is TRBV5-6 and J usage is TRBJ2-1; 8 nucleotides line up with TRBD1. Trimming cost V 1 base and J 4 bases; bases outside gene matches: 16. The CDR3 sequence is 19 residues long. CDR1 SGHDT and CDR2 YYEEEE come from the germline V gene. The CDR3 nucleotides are TGTGCCAGCAGCTTGTGGGCAGGGGGCTGGACGTTGGGGTACAATGAGCAGTTCTTC. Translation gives CASSLWAGGWTLGYNEQFF.

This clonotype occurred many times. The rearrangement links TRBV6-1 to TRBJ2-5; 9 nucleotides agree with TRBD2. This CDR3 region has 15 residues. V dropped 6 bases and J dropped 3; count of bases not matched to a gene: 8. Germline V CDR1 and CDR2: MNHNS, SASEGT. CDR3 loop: CASRRAGGPEETQYF. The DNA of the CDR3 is TGTGCCAGCAGAAGGGCGGGAGGGCCTGAAGAGACCCAGTACTTC.

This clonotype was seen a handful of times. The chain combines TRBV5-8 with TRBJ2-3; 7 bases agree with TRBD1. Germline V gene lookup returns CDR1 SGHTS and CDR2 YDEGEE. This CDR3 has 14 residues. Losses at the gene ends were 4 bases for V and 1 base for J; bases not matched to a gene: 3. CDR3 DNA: TGTGCCAGCAGCACCGACAGGGGCACAGATACGCAGTATTTT. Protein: CASSTDRGTDTQYF. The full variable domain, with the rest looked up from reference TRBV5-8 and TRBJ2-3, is EAGVTQSPTHLIKTRGQQATLRCSPISGHTSVYWYQQALGLGLQFLLWYDEGEERNRGNFPPRFSGRQFPNYSSELNVNALELEDSALYLCASSTDRGTDTQYFGPGTRLTVL.

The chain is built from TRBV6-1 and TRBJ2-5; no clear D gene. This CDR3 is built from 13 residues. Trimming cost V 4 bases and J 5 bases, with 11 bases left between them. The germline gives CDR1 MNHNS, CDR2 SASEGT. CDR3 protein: CASSVRRRETQYF. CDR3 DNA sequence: TGTGCCAGCAGTGTAAGACGCCGGGAGACCCAGTACTTC.

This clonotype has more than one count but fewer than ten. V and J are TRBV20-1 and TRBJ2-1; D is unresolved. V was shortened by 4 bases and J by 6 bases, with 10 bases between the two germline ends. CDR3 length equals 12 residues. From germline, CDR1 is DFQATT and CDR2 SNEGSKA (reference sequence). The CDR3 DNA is TGCAGTGCTACCCCTAGGGCCAATGAGCAGTTCTTC. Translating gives CSATPRANEQFF.

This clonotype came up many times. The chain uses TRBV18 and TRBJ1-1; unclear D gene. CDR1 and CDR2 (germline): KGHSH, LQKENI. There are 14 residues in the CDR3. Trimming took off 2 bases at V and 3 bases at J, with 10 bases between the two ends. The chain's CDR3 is CASSPSRTYTEAFF. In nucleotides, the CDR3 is TGTGCCAGCTCACCAAGCAGGACTTACACTGAAGCTTTCTTT.

DNA for the CDR3: TGTGCCTGGTTACTAGCGGGACTCTACAATGAGCAGTTCTTC. This translates into CAWLLAGLYNEQFF. This rearrangement joins TRBV30 to TRBJ2-1, with 10 nucleotides matching TRBD2. The germline CDR1 and CDR2 sequences are GTSNPN and SVGIG (reference sequence). The J segment lost 3 bases and the V segment lost 5 bases, leaving 4 bases of the junction unmatched. The CDR3 is made up of 14 amino acids.

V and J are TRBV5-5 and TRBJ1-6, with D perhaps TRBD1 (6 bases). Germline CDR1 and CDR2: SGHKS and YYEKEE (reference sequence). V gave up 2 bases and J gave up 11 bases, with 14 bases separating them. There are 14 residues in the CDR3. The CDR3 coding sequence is TGTGCCAGCAGCTTAGGGGGACATCGAACACCCCTCCACTTT. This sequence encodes CASSLGGHRTPLHF.

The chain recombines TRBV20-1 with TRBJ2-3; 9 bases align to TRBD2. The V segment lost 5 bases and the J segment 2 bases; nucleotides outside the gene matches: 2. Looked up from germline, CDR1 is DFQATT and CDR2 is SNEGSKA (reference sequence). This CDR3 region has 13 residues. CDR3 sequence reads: CSARTSATDTQYF. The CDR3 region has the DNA TGCAGTGCTCGGACTAGCGCCACAGATACGCAGTATTTT.

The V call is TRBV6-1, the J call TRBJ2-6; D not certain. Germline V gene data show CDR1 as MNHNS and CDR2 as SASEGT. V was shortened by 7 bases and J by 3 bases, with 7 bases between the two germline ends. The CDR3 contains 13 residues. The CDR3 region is CASTTDGANVLTF. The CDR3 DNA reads TGTGCCAGCACAACAGATGGGGCCAACGTCCTGACTTTC.

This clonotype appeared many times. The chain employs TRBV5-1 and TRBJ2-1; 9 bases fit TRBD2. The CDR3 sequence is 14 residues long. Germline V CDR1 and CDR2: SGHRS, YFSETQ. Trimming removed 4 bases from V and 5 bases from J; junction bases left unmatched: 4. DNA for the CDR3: TGCGCCAGCAGCCCTAGACTAGCGGACAATGAGCAGTTCTTC. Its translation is CASSPRLADNEQFF. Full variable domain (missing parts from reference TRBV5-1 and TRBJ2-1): KAGVTQTPRYLIKTRGQQVTLSCSPISGHRSVSWYQQTPGQGLQFLFEYFSETQRNKGNFPGRFSGRQFSNSRSEMNVSTLELGDSALYLCASSPRLADNEQFFGPGTRLTVL.

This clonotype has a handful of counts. Here the CDR3 DNA reads TGTGCCAGCAGTGGGGACTACCGTGCCGGGGAGCTGTTTTTT. It yields the protein CASSGDYRAGELFF. The chain has TRBV12-3 or TRBV12-4 and TRBJ2-2; 7 bases agree with TRBD2. The CDR3 sequence is 14 residues long. With V trimmed by 5 bases and J by 6 bases, 6 bases remained unmatched.

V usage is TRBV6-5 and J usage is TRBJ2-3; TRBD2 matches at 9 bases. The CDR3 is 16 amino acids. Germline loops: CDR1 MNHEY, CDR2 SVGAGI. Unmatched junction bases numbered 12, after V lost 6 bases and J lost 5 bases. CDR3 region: CASSYPELAGLDTQYF. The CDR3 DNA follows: TGTGCCAGCAGCTACCCCGAACTAGCGGGCCTAGATACGCAGTATTTT.

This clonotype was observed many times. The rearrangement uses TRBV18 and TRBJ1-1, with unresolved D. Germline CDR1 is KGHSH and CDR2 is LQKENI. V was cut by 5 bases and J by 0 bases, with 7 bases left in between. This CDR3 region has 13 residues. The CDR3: CASSSTMNTEAFF. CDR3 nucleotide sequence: TGTGCCAGCTCATCAACTATGAACACTGAAGCTTTCTTT. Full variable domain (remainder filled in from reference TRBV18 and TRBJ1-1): NAGVMQNPRHLVRRRGQEARLRCSPMKGHSHVYWYRQLPEEGLKFMVYLQKENIIDESGMPKERFSAEFPKEGPSILRIQQVVRGDSAAYFCASSSTMNTEAFFGQGTRLTVV.

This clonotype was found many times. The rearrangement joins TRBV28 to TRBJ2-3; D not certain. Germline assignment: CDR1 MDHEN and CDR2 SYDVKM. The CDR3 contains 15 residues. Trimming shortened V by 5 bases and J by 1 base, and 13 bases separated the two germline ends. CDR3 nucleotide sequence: TGTGCCAGCAGTCCGGTGGGTGTTGGCACAGATACGCAGTATTTT. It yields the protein CASSPVGVGTDTQYF.

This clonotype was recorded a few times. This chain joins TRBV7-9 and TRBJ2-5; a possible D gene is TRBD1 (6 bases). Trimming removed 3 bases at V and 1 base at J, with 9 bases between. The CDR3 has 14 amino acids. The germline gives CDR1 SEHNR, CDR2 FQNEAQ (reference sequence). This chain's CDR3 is CASSFRDIQETQYF. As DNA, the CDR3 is TGTGCCAGCAGCTTTAGGGACATCCAAGAGACCCAGTACTTC. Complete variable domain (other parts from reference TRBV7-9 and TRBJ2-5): DTGVSQNPRHKITKRGQNVTFRCDPISEHNRLYWYRQTLGQGPEFLTYFQNEAQLEKSRLLSDRFSAERPKGSFSTLEIQRTEQGDSAMYLCASSFRDIQETQYFGPGTRLLVL.

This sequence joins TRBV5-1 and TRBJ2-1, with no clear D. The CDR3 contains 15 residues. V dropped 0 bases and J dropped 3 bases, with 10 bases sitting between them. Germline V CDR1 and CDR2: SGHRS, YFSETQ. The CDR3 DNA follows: TGCGCCAGCAGCTTGGCCTTAGGTTACTACAATGAGCAGTTCTTC. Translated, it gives CASSLALGYYNEQFF.

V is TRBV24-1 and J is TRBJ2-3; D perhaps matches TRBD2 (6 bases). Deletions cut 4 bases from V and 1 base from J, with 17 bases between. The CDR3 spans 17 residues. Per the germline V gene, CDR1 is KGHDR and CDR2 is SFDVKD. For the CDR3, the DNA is TGTGCCACCAGTGACCTTGCCCAGGGCGGGGGCACAGATACGCAGTATTTT. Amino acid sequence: CATSDLAQGGGTDTQYF.

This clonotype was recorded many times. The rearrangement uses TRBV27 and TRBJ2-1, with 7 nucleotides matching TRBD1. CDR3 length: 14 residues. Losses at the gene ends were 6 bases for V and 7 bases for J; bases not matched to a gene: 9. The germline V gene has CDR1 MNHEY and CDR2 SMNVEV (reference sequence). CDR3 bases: TGTGCCAGCAGGGAAGGGGGCAGTAGAAATGAGCAGTTCTTC. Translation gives CASREGGSRNEQFF.

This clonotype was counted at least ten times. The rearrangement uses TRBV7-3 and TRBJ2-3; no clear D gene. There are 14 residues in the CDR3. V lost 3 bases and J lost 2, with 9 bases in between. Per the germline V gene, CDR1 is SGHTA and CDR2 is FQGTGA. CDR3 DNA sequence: TGTGCCAGCAGCTTCGGCGGAAACACAGATACGCAGTATTTT. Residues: CASSFGGNTDTQYF.

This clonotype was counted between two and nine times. The CDR3 spells CASSPEQTSGTAGEQFF. The CDR3 DNA reads as TGTGCCAGCAGCCCCGAACAGACTAGCGGGACAGCTGGGGAGCAGTTCTTC. This chain connects TRBV11-1 to TRBJ2-1, with 11 bases identical to TRBD2. With 5 bases clipped from V and 10 bases from J, the junction kept 16 bases outside the gene matches. The CDR3 sequence is 17 residues long. Germline V gene lookup returns CDR1 SGHAT and CDR2 FQDESV (reference sequence).